This passage covers 20 T cell receptor beta chains from one sample sequenced in a study of T cells after yellow fever vaccination. TCRdb reprocessed the 5' RACE reads with MiXCR, giving one entry per CDR3 protein. The repertoire holds hundreds of thousands of distinct CDR3 sequences, with 8.5% to 9% as singletons. Specimen: PBMCs, collected on the day of the first yellow fever vaccination. The receptors stem from a man younger than 30 who received the YFV17D yellow fever vaccine.

This clonotype was recorded a few times. The chain employs TRBV5-4 and TRBJ2-3; a weak D match, TRBD1 (5 bases). Looked up from germline, CDR1 is SGHNT and CDR2 is YYREEE (reference sequence). V lost 4 bases, J lost 6 bases, and 9 bases lay in between. The CDR3 runs to 12 residues. CDR3 amino acids: CASSVKGDTQYF. CDR3 DNA sequence: TGTGCCAGCAGCGTGAAGGGGGATACGCAGTATTTT. The full variable domain, rest sourced from reference TRBV5-4 and TRBJ2-3, is ETGVTQSPTHLIKTRGQQVTLRCSSQSGHNTVSWYQQALGQGPQFIFQYYREEENGRGNFPPRFSGLQFPNYSSELNVNALELDDSALYLCASSVKGDTQYFGPGTRLTVL.

The chain is built from TRBV27 and TRBJ1-2; TRBD1 is a possible D gene (6 bases). There are 14 residues in the CDR3. CDR1 is MNHEY, CDR2 SMNVEV, per germline (reference sequence). V was shortened by 8 bases and J by 3 bases, with 16 bases between the two germline ends. Here the CDR3 DNA reads TGTGCCAGCGGCAACCTACAGGGATACTATGGCTACACCTTC. Amino acids: CASGNLQGYYGYTF.

This clonotype was counted only a few times. This chain joins TRBV5-6 and TRBJ2-3; D gene uncertain. V lost 0 bases and J lost 6, with 8 bases in between. Looked up from germline, CDR1 is SGHDT and CDR2 is YYEEEE. This CDR3 region has 13 residues. Here the CDR3 DNA reads TGTGCCAGCAGCTTGGCCACTATGGATACGCAGTATTTT. It specifies CASSLATMDTQYF.

This clonotype was seen many times. The chain couples TRBV10-3 to TRBJ2-7; no definite D call. Germline lookup yields CDR1 ENHRY and CDR2 SYGVKD. The V end lost 2 bases, the J end lost 4 bases, and 18 bases lay between the germline ends. The CDR3 runs 16 residues. The CDR3 region is CAISENSRTSVYEQYF. CDR3 sequence (DNA): TGTGCCATCAGTGAGAATAGTAGGACCTCTGTGTACGAGCAGTACTTC.

The rearrangement joins TRBV12-3 or TRBV12-4 to TRBJ2-2; D is undetermined. This CDR3 has 15 amino acids. With 1 base removed from V and 1 base from J, the gap between germline ends came to 7 bases. In DNA, the CDR3 is TGTGCCAGCAGTTTAGGGGTACTGAACACCGGGGAGCTGTTTTTT. Translation: CASSLGVLNTGELFF.

This clonotype was detected only a few times. This rearrangement joins TRBV15 to TRBJ2-7; 9 bases map to TRBD1. The CDR3 extends over 15 amino acids. The junction had 6 bases not matched to a gene; V was cut back by 3 bases and J by 3 bases. Germline V lookup: CDR1 LNHNV, CDR2 YYDKDF (reference sequence). The CDR3 DNA is TGTGCCACCAGCAGGACGGGACAGGGCATCTACGAGCAGTACTTC. It translates to CATSRTGQGIYEQYF.

This clonotype showed up many times. This chain joins TRBV5-1 and TRBJ1-1, with TRBD1 matching over 8 bases. Losses at the gene ends were 2 bases for V and 4 bases for J; bases not matched to a gene: 4. CDR3 length: 14 residues. Germline CDR1 is SGHRS and CDR2 is YFSETQ. CDR3 protein: CASSFQGAGTEAFF. CDR3 DNA sequence: TGCGCCAGCAGCTTTCAGGGGGCTGGCACTGAAGCTTTCTTT. Using reference TRBV5-1 and TRBJ1-1 for the parts outside the CDR3, the full variable domain is KAGVTQTPRYLIKTRGQQVTLSCSPISGHRSVSWYQQTPGQGLQFLFEYFSETQRNKGNFPGRFSGRQFSNSRSEMNVSTLELGDSALYLCASSFQGAGTEAFFGQGTRLTVV.

The rearrangement joins TRBV7-3 to TRBJ2-3; 8 bases agree with TRBD2. The CDR3 has 17 residues. The trim removed 5 bases at V and 0 bases at J, leaving 10 bases unmatched. CDR1 and CDR2 (germline): SGHTA, FQGTGA. The CDR3 DNA follows: TGTGCCAGCAGCCCCAGACTAGCGATGACTAGCACAGATACGCAGTATTTT. As protein: CASSPRLAMTSTDTQYF.

This clonotype has just a few counts. The CDR3 DNA follows: TGTGCCAGCAGTTTATCCTGGGATTCGAAGGGCTACACCTTC. Its translation: CASSLSWDSKGYTF. The J gene is TRBJ1-2, the V gene TRBV28; D is uncertain. The CDR3 has 14 amino acids. CDR1 is MDHEN and CDR2 is SYDVKM in the germline V gene. Trimming removed 1 base at V and 8 bases at J, with 14 bases between.

The chain joins TRBV11-2 to TRBJ2-1; 9 bases align to TRBD2. V lost 5 bases and J lost 4; bases outside the gene matches: 6. This CDR3 contains 15 residues. Germline CDR1 is SGHAT and CDR2 is FQNNGV. The CDR3 spells CASSVGLADYNEQFF. The CDR3 DNA reads as TGTGCCAGCAGCGTGGGACTAGCAGATTACAATGAGCAGTTCTTC.

The chain links TRBV6-2 or TRBV6-3 to TRBJ2-1; 12 nucleotides match TRBD2. This CDR3 region has 16 residues. The V segment lost 7 bases and the J segment 9 bases; nucleotides outside the gene matches: 13. CDR1 is MNHEY and CDR2 is SVGEGT in the germline V gene. Here the CDR3 DNA reads TGTGCCAGCAAACAAACACCTAGCGGGGGGGGGACTGAGCAGTTCTTC. Its protein is CASKQTPSGGGTEQFF.

This clonotype was observed a few times. V is TRBV11-2 and J is TRBJ2-3; TRBD2 matches at 8 bases. The V segment lost 4 bases and the J segment 1 base; nucleotides outside the gene matches: 7. The CDR3 sequence is 16 residues long. Germline CDR1 is SGHAT and CDR2 is FQNNGV. This CDR3 is CASSSPGLDGTDTQYF. The DNA for the CDR3 is TGTGCCAGCAGCTCTCCGGGACTAGATGGCACAGATACGCAGTATTTT.

J is TRBJ2-1 and V is TRBV3-1, with a possible D match to TRBD1 (6 bases). CDR3 length: 11 residues. V was pared by 5 bases and J by 10 bases, with 9 bases between. Germline lookup yields CDR1 LGHDT and CDR2 YNNKEL (reference sequence). CDR3 nucleotide sequence: TGTGCCAGCAGCGCGGACAGAGAGCAGTTCTTC. It specifies CASSADREQFF.

The chain combines TRBV11-2 with TRBJ1-2, with a possible D match to TRBD1 (5 bases). This CDR3 is 14 amino acids long. V dropped 5 bases and J dropped 5 bases, with 15 bases sitting between them. Germline-derived CDR1 and CDR2 are SGHAT and FQNNGV. The CDR3 DNA reads TGTGCCAGCAGCCCCGGGACCAGTTTTTATGGCTACACCTTC. Its translation is CASSPGTSFYGYTF.

This clonotype occurred a few times. The chain carries TRBV11-2 and TRBJ1-2, with TRBD1 as a possible D gene (5 bases). Germline V gene data show CDR1 as SGHAT and CDR2 as FQNNGV. V dropped 3 bases and J dropped 2 bases, with 13 bases sitting between them. The CDR3 consists of 15 residues. The CDR3 protein is CASSFSPGRNYGYTF. DNA of the CDR3: TGTGCCAGCAGCTTCTCGCCGGGACGGAACTATGGCTACACCTTC.

This clonotype was counted a few times. This sequence joins TRBV9 and TRBJ2-1; 10 nucleotides match TRBD2. After removal of 0 bases from V and 0 bases from J, the junction contained 12 bases not matched to a gene. The CDR3 consists of 20 residues. Germline values: CDR1 SGDLS, CDR2 YYNGEE. CDR3 protein: CASSVGGSGGPTSSYNEQFF. CDR3 nucleotide sequence: TGTGCCAGCAGCGTAGGTGGTAGCGGGGGGCCCACGAGCTCCTACAATGAGCAGTTCTTC.

This clonotype was detected ten times or more. J is TRBJ2-5 and V is TRBV6-1, with 12 bases lining up with TRBD2. CDR1 is MNHNS and CDR2 is SASEGT in the germline V gene. V trimming: 6 bases; J trimming: 4 bases; junction bases outside the gene matches: 6. CDR3 length: 15 amino acids. The CDR3 region is CASSELAGGSETQYF. CDR3 bases: TGTGCCAGCAGCGAACTAGCGGGGGGATCAGAGACCCAGTACTTC.

This clonotype was recorded a few times. The chain couples TRBV10-3 to TRBJ1-1, with TRBD1 as a possible D gene (5 bases). Per germline, CDR1 ENHRY and CDR2 SYGVKD. The CDR3 is 15 amino acids. The ends were cut back, 3 bases at V and 8 bases at J, with 19 bases in the middle. CDR3 protein: CAISERPGGAGEAFF. Here the CDR3 DNA reads TGTGCCATCAGTGAACGCCCGGGCGGGGCTGGGGAAGCTTTCTTT.

This clonotype has only a few counts. J is TRBJ2-1 and V is TRBV9; a weak D match, TRBD1 (6 bases). The CDR3 extends over 18 amino acids. Trimming stripped 0 bases from V and 10 bases from J, with 26 bases between. CDR1 SGDLS and CDR2 YYNGEE come from the germline V gene. CDR3 region: CASSVEITGLDVRGEQFF. The CDR3 DNA is TGTGCCAGCAGCGTAGAGATCACGGGGCTAGATGTGAGGGGGGAGCAGTTCTTC.

This clonotype was seen only a few times. The chain joins TRBV5-4 to TRBJ2-7, with TRBD2 as a possible D gene (6 bases). Germline V lookup: CDR1 SGHNT, CDR2 YYREEE (reference sequence). Deletions cut 7 bases from V and 3 bases from J, with 8 bases between. CDR3 length equals 11 residues. This CDR3 reads CASGGIYEQYF. CDR3 nucleotide sequence: TGTGCCAGCGGGGGGATCTACGAGCAGTACTTC.